This T cell receptor beta chain was found in a study of beta chain features in type 1 diabetes. Study-wide findings and caveats: People with Type 1 diabetes carried modestly yet significantly shorter TCRB CDR3s in all four CD4+ subsets.

The isolated RNA, all of it, was reverse transcribed, so expressed TCRB transcripts were what got sequenced. About 3.6 million reads on average were seen across naive, central memory and regulatory T cell samples. Method: immunoSEQ multiplex PCR; TCRdb's copy keeps in-frame clones and lacks some. Among around 250,000 clones listed, more than 13% were seen once. This CDR3 has 14 residues. Losses at the gene ends were 6 bases for V and 1 base for J; bases not matched to a gene: 5. Germline V gene data show CDR1 as SGHTA and CDR2 as FQGNSA. Every participating donor gave one draw, a heparinised blood sample averaging around 100 mL. About this clone: Its cognate antigen is unknown.

The receptor's source is a man aged 25-45 years with type 1 diabetes. The specimen was naive CD4+ T cells from blood. The chain uses TRBV7-2 and TRBJ2-7; 8 bases line up with TRBD1. CDR3 amino acids: CASSRQGLSYEQYF. The CDR3 nucleotides read TGTGCCAGCAGTCGACAGGGGTTGTCCTACGAGCAGTACTTC.